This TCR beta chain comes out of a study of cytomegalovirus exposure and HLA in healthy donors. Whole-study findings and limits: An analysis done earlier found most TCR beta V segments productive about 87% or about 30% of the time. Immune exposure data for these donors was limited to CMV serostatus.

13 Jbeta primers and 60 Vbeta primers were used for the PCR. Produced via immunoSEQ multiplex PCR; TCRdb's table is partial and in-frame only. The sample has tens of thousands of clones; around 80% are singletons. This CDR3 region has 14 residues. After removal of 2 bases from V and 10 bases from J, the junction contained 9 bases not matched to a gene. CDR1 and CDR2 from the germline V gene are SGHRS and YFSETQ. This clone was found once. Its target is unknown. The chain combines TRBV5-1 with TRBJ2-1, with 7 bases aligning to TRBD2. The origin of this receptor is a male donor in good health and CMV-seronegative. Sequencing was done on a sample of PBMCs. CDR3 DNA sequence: TGCGCCAGCAGCTTCAAGCGGGACCACCCGGAGCAGTTCTTC. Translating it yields CASSFKRDHPEQFF.